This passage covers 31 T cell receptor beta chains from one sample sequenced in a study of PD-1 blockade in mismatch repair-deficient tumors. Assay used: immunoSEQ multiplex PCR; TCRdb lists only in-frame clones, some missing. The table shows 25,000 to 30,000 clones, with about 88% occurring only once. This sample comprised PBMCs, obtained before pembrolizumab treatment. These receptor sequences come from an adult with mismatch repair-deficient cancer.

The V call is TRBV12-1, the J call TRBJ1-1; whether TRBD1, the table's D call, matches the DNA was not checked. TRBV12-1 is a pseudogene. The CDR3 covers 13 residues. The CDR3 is CASSSGGVTEAFF. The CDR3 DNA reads TGTGCCAGCAGCTCAGGGGGAGTCACTGAAGCTTTCTTT.

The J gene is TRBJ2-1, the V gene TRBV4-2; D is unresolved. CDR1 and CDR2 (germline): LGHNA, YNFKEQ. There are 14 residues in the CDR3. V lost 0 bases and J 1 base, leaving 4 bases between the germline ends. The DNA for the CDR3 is TGTGCCAGCAGCCAAGACGGGTCCTACAATGAGCAGTTCTTC. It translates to CASSQDGSYNEQFF.

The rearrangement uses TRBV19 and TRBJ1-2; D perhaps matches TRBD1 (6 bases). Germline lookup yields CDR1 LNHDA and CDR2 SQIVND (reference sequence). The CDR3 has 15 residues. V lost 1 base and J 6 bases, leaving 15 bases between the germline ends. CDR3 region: CASSIVADRNHGYTF. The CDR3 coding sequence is TGTGCCAGTAGTATAGTCGCGGACAGAAACCATGGCTACACCTTC.

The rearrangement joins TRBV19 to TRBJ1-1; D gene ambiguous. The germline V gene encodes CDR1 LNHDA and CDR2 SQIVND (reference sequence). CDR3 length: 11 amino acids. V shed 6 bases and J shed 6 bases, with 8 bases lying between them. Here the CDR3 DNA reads TGTGCCAGTAGCCCCCTTGCTGAAGCTTTCTTT. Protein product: CASSPLAEAFF. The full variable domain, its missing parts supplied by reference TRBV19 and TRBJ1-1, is DGGITQSPKYLFRKEGQNVTLSCEQNLNHDAMYWYRQDPGQGLRLIYYSQIVNDFQKGDIAEGYSVSREKKESFPLTVTSAQKNPTAFYLCASSPLAEAFFGQGTRLTVV.

The CDR3 sequence is CASMGQGRTGYTF. CDR3 nucleotides: TGTGCCAGCATGGGGCAAGGGAGGACTGGCTACACCTTC. J is TRBJ1-2 and V is TRBV28; maybe TRBD1 (5 bases). The CDR3 extends over 13 amino acids. Germline values: CDR1 MDHEN, CDR2 SYDVKM. Trimming shortened V by 7 bases and J by 7 bases, and 16 bases separated the two germline ends.

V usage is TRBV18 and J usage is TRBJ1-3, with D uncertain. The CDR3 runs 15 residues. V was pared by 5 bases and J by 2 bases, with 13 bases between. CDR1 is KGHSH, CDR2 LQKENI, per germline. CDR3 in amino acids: CASSSTREAGNTIYF. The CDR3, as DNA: TGTGCCAGCTCATCGACAAGAGAAGCTGGAAACACCATATATTTT.

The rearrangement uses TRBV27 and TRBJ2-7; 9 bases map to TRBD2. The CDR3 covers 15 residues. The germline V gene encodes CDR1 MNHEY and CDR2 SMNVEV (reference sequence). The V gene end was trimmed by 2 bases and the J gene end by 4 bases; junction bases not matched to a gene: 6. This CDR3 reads CASSLGGGRGYEQYF. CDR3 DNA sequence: TGTGCCAGCAGTTTAGGGGGCGGGAGGGGTTACGAGCAGTACTTC.

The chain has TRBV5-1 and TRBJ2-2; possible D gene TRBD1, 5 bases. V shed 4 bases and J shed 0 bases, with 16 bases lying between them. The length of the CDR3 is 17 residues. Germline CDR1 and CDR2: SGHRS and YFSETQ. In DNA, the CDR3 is TGCGCCAGCAGCAGGGGTCGGACGGAGCCGAACACCGGGGAGCTGTTTTTT. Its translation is CASSRGRTEPNTGELFF.

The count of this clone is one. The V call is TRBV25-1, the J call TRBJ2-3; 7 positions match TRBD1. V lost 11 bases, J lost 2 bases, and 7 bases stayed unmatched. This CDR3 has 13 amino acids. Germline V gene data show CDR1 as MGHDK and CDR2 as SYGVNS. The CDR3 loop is CAARGPVTDTQYF. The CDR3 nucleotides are TGTGCCGCTAGGGGGCCGGTCACAGATACGCAGTATTTT.

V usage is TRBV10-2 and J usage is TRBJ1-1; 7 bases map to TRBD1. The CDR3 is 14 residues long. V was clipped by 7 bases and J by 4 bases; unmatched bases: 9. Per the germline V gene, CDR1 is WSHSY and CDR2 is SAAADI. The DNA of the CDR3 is TGCGCCAGCACGTCAACAGGGGTGGGCACTGAAGCTTTCTTT. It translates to CASTSTGVGTEAFF.

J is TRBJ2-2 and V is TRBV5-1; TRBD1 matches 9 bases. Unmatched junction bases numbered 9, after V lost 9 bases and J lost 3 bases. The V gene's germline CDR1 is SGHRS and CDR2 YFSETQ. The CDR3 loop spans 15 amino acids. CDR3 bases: TGCGCCACGTCTCAGACAGGGGGGTACACCGGGGAGCTGTTTTTT. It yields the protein CATSQTGGYTGELFF.

CDR3 sequence reads: CASSVLQAGSTEAFF. The CDR3 DNA sequence: TGTGCCAGCAGCGTATTGCAAGCGGGTAGCACTGAAGCTTTCTTT. This sequence joins TRBV9 and TRBJ1-1; D is uncertain. In germline, CDR1 is SGDLS, CDR2 YYNGEE. This CDR3 region has 15 residues. V was cut by 1 base and J by 4 bases, with 14 bases left in between.

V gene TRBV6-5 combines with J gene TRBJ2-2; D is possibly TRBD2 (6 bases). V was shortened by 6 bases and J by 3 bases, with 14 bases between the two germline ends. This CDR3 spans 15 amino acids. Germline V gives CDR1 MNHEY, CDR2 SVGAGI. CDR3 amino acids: CASRLPGLDTGELFF. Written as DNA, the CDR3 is TGTGCCAGCAGGCTTCCGGGACTCGACACCGGGGAGCTGTTTTTT.

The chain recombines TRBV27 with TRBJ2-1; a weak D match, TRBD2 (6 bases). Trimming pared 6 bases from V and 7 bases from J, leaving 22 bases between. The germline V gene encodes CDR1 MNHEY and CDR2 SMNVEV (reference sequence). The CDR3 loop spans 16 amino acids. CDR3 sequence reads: CASSLNWGEGRNEQFF. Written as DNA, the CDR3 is TGTGCCAGCAGCCTCAACTGGGGGGAAGGGAGGAATGAGCAGTTCTTC.

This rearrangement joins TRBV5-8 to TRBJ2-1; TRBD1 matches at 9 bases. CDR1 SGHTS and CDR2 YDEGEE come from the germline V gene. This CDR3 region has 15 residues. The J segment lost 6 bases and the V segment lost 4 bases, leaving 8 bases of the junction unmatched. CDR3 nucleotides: TGTGCCAGCAGCGGGGGACAGGGACTGGTCAATGAGCAGTTCTTC. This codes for CASSGGQGLVNEQFF.

The CDR3 nucleotides read TGTGCCAGCTCACCCGCCCGGGAGCAGCCCCAGCATTTT. Translation: CASSPAREQPQHF. This chain connects TRBV18 to TRBJ1-5; D remains unclear. V shed 3 bases and J shed 7 bases, with 10 bases lying between them. The CDR3 has 13 residues. Germline loops: CDR1 KGHSH, CDR2 LQKENI.

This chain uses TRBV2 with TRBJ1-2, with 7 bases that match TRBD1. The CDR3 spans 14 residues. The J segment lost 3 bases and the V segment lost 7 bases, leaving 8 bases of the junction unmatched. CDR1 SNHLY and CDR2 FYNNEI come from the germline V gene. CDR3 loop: CASTKEGGDYGYTF. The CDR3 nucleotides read TGTGCCAGCACAAAGGAAGGGGGCGACTATGGCTACACCTTC. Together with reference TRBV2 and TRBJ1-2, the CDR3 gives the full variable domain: EPEVTQTPSHQVTQMGQEVILRCVPISNHLYFYWYRQILGQKVEFLVSFYNNEISEKSEIFDDQFSVERPDGSNFTLKIRSTKLEDSAMYFCASTKEGGDYGYTFGSGTRLTVV.

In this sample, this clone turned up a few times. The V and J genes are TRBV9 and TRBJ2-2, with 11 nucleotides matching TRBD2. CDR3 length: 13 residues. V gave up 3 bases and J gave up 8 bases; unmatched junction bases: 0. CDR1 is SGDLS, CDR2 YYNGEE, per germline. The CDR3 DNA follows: TGTGCCAGCAGCGGACTAGCGGGAGGGGAGCTGTTTTTT. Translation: CASSGLAGGELFF.

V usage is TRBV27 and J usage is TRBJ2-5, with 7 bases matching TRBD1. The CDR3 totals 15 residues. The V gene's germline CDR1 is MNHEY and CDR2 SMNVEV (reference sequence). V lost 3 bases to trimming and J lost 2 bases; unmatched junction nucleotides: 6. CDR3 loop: CASSFTSTGQETQYF. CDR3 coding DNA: TGTGCCAGCAGTTTCACCTCGACAGGGCAAGAGACCCAGTACTTC.

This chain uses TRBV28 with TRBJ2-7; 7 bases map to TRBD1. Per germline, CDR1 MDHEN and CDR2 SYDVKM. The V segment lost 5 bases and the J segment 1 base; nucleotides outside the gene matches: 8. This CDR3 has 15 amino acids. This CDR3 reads CASSHSGTVSYEQYF. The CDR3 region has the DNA TGTGCCAGCAGTCATTCCGGGACAGTATCCTACGAGCAGTACTTC. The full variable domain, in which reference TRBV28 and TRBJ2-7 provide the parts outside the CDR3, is DVKVTQSSRYLVKRTGEKVFLECVQDMDHENMFWYRQDPGLGLRLIYFSYDVKMKEKGDIPEGYSVSREKKERFSLILESASTNQTSMYLCASSHSGTVSYEQYFGPGTRLTVT.

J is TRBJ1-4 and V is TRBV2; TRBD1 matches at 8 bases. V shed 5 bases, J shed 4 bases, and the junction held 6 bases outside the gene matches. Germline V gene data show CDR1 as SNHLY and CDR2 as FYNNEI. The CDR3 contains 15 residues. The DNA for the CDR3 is TGTGCCAGCAGTCCTGACAGGGGTCTTAATGAAAAACTGTTTTTT. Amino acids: CASSPDRGLNEKLFF.

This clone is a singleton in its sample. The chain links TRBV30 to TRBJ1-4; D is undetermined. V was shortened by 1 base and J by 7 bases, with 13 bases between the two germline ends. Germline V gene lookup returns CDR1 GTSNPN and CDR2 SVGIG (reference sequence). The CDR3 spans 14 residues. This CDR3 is CAWSGDNRGEKLFF. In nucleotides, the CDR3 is TGTGCCTGGAGTGGAGACAATCGGGGTGAAAAACTGTTTTTT.

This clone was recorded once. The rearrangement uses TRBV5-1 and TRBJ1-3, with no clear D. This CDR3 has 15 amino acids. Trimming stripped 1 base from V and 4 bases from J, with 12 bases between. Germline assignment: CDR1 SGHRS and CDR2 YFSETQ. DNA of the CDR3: TGCGCCAGCAGCTTGATGGCAGTTGCAGGAAACACCATATATTTT. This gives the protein CASSLMAVAGNTIYF. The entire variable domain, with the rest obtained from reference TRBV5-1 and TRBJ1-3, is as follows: KAGVTQTPRYLIKTRGQQVTLSCSPISGHRSVSWYQQTPGQGLQFLFEYFSETQRNKGNFPGRFSGRQFSNSRSEMNVSTLELGDSALYLCASSLMAVAGNTIYFGEGSWLTVV.

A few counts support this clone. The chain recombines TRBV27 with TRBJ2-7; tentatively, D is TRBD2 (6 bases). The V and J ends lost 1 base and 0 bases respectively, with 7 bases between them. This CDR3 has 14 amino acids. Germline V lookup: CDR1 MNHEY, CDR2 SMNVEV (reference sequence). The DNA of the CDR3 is TGTGCCAGCAGTTTATACGGGAGCTCCTACGAGCAGTACTTC. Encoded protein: CASSLYGSSYEQYF.

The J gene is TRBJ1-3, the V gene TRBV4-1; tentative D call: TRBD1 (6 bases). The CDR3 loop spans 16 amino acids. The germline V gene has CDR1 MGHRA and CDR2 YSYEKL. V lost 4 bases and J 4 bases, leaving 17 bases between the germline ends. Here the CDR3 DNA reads TGCGCCAGCAGCCCTCTGGGGGGGCGCGGGGGAAACACCATATATTTT. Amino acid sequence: CASSPLGGRGGNTIYF.

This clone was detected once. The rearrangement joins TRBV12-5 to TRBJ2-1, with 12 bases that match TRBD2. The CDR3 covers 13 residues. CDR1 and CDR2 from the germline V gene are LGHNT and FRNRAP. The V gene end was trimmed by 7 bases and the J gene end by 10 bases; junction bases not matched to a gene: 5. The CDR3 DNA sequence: TGTGCTAGTGCTAGCGGGGGGGGTAGGGAGCAGTTCTTC. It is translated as CASASGGGREQFF.

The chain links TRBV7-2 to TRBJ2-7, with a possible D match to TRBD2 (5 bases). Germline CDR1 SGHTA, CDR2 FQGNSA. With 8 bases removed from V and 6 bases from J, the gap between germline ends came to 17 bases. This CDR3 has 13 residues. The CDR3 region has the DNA TGTGCCAGCGAAGGGCCGGGGTTTCTCGAGCAGTACTTC. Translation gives CASEGPGFLEQYF. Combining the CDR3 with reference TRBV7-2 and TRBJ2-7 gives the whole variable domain GAGVSQSPSNKVTEKGKDVELRCDPISGHTALYWYRQSLGQGLEFLIYFQGNSAPDKSGLPSDRFSAERTGGSVSTLTIQRTQQEDSAVYLCASEGPGFLEQYFGPGTRLTVT.

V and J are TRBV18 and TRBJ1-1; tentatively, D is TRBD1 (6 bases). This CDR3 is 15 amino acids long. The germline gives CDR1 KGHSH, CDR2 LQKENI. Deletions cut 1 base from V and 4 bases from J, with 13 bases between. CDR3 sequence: CASSPQAGEGTEAFF. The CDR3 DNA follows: TGTGCCAGCTCACCACAAGCAGGGGAAGGCACTGAAGCTTTCTTT.

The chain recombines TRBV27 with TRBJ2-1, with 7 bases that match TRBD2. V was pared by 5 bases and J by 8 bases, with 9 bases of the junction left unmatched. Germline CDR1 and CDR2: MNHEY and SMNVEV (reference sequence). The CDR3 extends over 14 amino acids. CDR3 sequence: CASSPLAVHYEQFF. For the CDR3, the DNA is TGTGCCAGCAGTCCGCTAGCGGTACATTATGAGCAGTTCTTC.

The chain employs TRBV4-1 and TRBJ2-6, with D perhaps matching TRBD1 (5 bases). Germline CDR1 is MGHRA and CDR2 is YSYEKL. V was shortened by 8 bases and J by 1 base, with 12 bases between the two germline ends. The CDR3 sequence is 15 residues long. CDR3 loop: CASDSSLSGANVLTF. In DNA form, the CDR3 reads TGCGCCAGCGACAGTAGTTTATCTGGGGCCAACGTCCTGACTTTC.

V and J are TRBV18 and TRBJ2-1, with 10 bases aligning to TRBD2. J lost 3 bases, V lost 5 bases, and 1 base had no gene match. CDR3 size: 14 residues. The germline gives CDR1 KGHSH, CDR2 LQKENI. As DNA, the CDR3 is TGTGCCAGCTCAAGGACTAGCGGCTACAATGAGCAGTTCTTC. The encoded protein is CASSRTSGYNEQFF.